A selection of T cell receptor beta chains follows, all from one sample in a study of beta chain features in type 1 diabetes. This table comes from immunoSEQ multiplex PCR, and its TCRdb copy is limited to in-frame clones, with some not included. The sample lists 100,000 to 150,000 clones, roughly a sixth occurring once. The specimen sequenced was central memory CD4+ T cells from blood. The receptors derive from a man between 18 and 29 years old with type 1 diabetes. Both conserved end residues are part of each CDR3.

>TRBV2|TRBJ1-2
CASSDQGSYGYTF
>TRBV15|TRBJ1-1
CATSGQLNTEAFF
>TRBV7-9|TRBJ2-7
CASSLATPGYEQYF
>TRBV7-6|TRBJ2-1
CASSLDRDDSYNEQFF
>TRBV30|TRBJ2-7
CAWSGDFFSSYEQYF
>TRBV7-3|TRBJ1-1
CASSLGQGNTEAFF
>TRBV4-1|TRBJ2-4
CASSQAAGQGVKNIQYF
>TRBV5-1|TRBJ1-1
CASIGDGLNTEAFF
>TRBV7-9|TRBJ1-5
CASSPRPGEPQHF
>TRBV7-9|TRBJ2-3
CASSLGLTGYTDTQYF
>TRBV10-3|TRBJ1-1
CAISEWEATGGTEAFF
>TRBV29-1|TRBJ2-2
CSVEGRGRSNTGELFF
>TRBV9|TRBJ2-3
CASSVGGVGTQYF
>TRBV5-4|TRBJ2-3
CASSSQDSGDTQYF
>TRBV5-4|TRBJ2-5
CASSPTLAFSETQYF
>TRBV9|TRBJ2-3
CASSVSRGPGDTQYF
>TRBV7-2|TRBJ1-2
CASRMGGTGAPNRYTF
>TRBV5-1|TRBJ2-6
CASSLSGANVLTF
>TRBV30|TRBJ2-5
CAWSRGRETQYF
>TRBV2|TRBJ2-5
CASPGGSKETQYF
>TRBV30|TRBJ2-7
CAWSVGLAYEQYF
>TRBV7-2|TRBJ1-4
CASSQGQLDEKLFF
>TRBV30|TRBJ1-2
CARSDNYGYTF
>TRBV5-4|TRBJ2-1
CASISSLHPNEQFF
>TRBV7-2|TRBJ1-1
CASSLEVPEAFF
>TRBV11-2|TRBJ2-3
CASSSGGRGTDTQYF
>TRBV19|TRBJ2-1
CASSLRGISYNEQFF
>TRBV18|TRBJ2-7
CASSPASSYEQYF
>TRBV2|TRBJ2-1
CASSDEQGASNEQFF
>TRBV4-1|TRBJ1-1
CASRNRASNTEAFF
>TRBV18|TRBJ2-7
CASSTEGSSYEQYF
>TRBV7-9|TRBJ2-7
CASSRRTSGSYEQYF
>TRBV19|TRBJ1-1
CASSDGGGLNTEAFF
>TRBV5-6|TRBJ2-7
CASSFDRGPYEQYF
>TRBV7-2|TRBJ2-4
CASSLQGAKNIQYF
>TRBV7-8|TRBJ2-3
CASSLGGGSNTQYF
>TRBV7-2|TRBJ2-7
CASSKGGGEREQYF
>TRBV18|TRBJ1-5
CASSEQGASNQPQHF
>TRBV2|TRBJ2-7
CASSPPAPETYEQYF
>TRBV6-5|TRBJ2-1
CASSNGGEQFF
>TRBV14|TRBJ1-1
CASSPTRGNTEAFF
>TRBV25-1|TRBJ2-7
CASSEDGYEQYF
>TRBV4-3|TRBJ2-3
CASSRGTDPTDTQYF
>TRBV23-1|TRBJ1-1
CASSQFAGRNTEAFF
>TRBV9|TRBJ2-1
CASSPLLAGGRNNEQFF
>TRBV30|TRBJ2-7
CAWTKAGALGSYEQYF
>TRBV7-9|TRBJ2-5
CASSLLAGETQYF
>TRBV27|TRBJ2-3
CASSLSLAGRTDTQYF
>TRBV7-9|TRBJ2-3
CASSLGVSGGTDTQYF
>TRBV30|TRBJ2-7
CAWSLAPGHGYEQYF
>TRBV7-2|TRBJ1-2
CASSPYLEGEDGYTF
>TRBV21-1|TRBJ2-1
CASSKSGTSAGDNEQFF
>TRBV29-1|TRBJ1-2
CSARVGQDYGYTF
>TRBV5-1|TRBJ2-7
CASSPAIGLAGPYEQYF
>TRBV6-6|TRBJ2-5
CASNNIGQGKETQYF
>TRBV7-2|TRBJ1-2
CASSSIQGGYGYTF
>TRBV10-3|TRBJ2-7
CASTGQMGYEQYF
>TRBV6-1|TRBJ1-2
CAIVAPDSGVGGYTF
>TRBV6-1|TRBJ1-1
CASSESGSSGAFF
>TRBV27|TRBJ2-4
CASSTSRQENIQYF